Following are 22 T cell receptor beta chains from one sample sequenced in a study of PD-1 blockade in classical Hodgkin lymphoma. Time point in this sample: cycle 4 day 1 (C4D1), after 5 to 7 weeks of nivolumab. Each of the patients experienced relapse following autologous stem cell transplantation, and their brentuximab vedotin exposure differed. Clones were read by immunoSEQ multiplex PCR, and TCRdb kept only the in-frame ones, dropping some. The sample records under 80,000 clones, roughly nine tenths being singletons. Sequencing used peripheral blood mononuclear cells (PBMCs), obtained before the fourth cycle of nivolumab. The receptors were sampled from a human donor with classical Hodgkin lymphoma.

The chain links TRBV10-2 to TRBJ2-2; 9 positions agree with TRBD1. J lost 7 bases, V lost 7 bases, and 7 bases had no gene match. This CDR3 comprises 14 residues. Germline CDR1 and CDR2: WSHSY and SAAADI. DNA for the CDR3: TGCGCCAGCAACGGACAGGGGCGGATCGGGGAGCTGTTTTTT. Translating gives CASNGQGRIGELFF.

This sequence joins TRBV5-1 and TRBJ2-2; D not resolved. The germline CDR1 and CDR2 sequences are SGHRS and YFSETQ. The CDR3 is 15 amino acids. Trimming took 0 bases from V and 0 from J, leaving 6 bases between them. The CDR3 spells CASSLATSNTGELFF. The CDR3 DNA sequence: TGCGCCAGCAGCTTGGCCACATCGAACACCGGGGAGCTGTTTTTT.

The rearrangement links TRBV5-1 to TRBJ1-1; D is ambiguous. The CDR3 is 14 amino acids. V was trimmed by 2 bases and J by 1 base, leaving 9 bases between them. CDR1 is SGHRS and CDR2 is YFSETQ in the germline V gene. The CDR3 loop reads CASSFAPGNTEAFF. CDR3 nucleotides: TGCGCCAGCAGCTTCGCTCCTGGGAACACTGAAGCTTTCTTT.

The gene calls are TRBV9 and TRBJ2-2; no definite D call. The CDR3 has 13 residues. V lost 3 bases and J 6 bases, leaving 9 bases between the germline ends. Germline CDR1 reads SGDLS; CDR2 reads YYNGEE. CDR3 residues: CASSAVGAGELFF. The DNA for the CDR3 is TGTGCCAGCAGCGCCGTGGGTGCCGGGGAGCTGTTTTTT.

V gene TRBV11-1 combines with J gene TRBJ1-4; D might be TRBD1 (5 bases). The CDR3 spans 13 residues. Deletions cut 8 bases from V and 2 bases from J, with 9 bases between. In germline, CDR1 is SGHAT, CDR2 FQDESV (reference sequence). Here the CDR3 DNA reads TGTGCCAGCTCCAGGGAGACTAATGAAAAACTGTTTTTT. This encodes CASSRETNEKLFF. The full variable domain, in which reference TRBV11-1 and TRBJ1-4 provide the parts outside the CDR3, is EAEVAQSPRYKITEKSQAVAFWCDPISGHATLYWYRQILGQGPELLVQFQDESVVDDSQLPKDRFSAERLKGVDSTLKIQPAELGDSAMYLCASSRETNEKLFFGSGTQLSVL.

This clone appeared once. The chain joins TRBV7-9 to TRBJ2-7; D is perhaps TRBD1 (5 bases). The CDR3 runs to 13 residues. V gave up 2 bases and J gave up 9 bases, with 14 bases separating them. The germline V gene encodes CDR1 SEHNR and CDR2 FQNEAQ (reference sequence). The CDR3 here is CASSLLGDAGQYF. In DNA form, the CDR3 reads TGTGCCAGCAGCTTACTAGGGGATGCTGGGCAGTACTTC.

CDR3 amino acids: CASSFSGGAEETQYF. Here the CDR3 DNA reads TGCGCCAGCAGCTTTAGCGGGGGGGCCGAAGAGACCCAGTACTTC. The chain employs TRBV5-1 and TRBJ2-5, with 11 bases identical to TRBD2. The length of the CDR3 is 15 residues. Unmatched junction bases numbered 3, after V lost 2 bases and J lost 3 bases. Germline loops: CDR1 SGHRS, CDR2 YFSETQ.

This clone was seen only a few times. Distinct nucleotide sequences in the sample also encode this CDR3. The CDR3 DNA reads TGTGCCAGCAGCGTAGTTGCAGCTAGCACAGATACGCAGTATTTT. Protein product: CASSVVAASTDTQYF. This chain connects TRBV9 to TRBJ2-3; no clear D gene. The CDR3 runs 15 residues. Germline V gives CDR1 SGDLS, CDR2 YYNGEE. The V gene lost 0 bases and the J gene lost 0 bases, with 8 bases spanning the gap.

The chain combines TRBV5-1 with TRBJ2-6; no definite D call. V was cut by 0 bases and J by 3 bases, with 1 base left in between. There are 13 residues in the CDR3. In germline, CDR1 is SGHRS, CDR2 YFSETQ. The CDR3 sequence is CASSLVGANVLTF. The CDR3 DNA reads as TGCGCCAGCAGCTTGGTTGGGGCCAACGTCCTGACTTTC. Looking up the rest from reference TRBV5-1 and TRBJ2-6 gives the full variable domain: KAGVTQTPRYLIKTRGQQVTLSCSPISGHRSVSWYQQTPGQGLQFLFEYFSETQRNKGNFPGRFSGRQFSNSRSEMNVSTLELGDSALYLCASSLVGANVLTFGAGSRLTVL.

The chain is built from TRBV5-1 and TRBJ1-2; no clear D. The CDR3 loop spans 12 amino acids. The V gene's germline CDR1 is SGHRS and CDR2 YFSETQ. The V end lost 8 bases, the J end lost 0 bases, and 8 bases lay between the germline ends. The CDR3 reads CASGTTNYGYTF. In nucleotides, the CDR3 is TGCGCCAGTGGTACCACTAACTATGGCTACACCTTC.

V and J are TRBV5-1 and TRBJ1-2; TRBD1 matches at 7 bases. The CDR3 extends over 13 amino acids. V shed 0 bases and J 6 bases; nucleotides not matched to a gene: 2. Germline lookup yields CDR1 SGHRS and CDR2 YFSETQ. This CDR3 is CASSLATGNGYTF. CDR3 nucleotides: TGCGCCAGCAGCTTGGCGACAGGGAATGGCTACACCTTC.

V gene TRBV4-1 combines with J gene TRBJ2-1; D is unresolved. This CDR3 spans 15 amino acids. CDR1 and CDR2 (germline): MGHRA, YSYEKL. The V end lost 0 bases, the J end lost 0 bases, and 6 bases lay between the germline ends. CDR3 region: CASSQDPSSYNEQFF. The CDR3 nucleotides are TGCGCCAGCAGCCAAGACCCGAGCTCCTACAATGAGCAGTTCTTC.

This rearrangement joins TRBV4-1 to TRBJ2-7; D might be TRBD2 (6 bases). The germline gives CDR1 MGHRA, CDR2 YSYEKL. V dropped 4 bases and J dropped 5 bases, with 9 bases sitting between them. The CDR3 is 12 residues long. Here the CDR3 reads CASSRDFNEQYF. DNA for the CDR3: TGCGCCAGCAGCCGGGACTTTAACGAGCAGTACTTC.

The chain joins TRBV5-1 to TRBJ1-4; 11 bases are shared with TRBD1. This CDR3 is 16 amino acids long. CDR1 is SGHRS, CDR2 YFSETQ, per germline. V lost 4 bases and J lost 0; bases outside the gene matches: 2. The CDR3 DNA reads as TGCGCCAGCAGCGCGGGACAGGGGGCAACTAATGAAAAACTGTTTTTT. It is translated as CASSAGQGATNEKLFF.

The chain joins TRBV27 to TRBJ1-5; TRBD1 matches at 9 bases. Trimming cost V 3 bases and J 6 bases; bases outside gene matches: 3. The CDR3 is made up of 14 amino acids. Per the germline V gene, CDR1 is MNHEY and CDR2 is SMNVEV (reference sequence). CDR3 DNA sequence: TGTGCCAGCAGTTTGACAGGGGGGAGTCAGCCCCAGCATTTT. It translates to CASSLTGGSQPQHF.

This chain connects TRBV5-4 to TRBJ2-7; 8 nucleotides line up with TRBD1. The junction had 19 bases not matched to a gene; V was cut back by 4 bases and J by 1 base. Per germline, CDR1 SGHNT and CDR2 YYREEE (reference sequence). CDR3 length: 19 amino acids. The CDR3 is CASSATPGQASKDSYEQYF. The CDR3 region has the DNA TGTGCCAGCAGCGCGACACCGGGACAGGCATCGAAGGATTCCTACGAGCAGTACTTC.

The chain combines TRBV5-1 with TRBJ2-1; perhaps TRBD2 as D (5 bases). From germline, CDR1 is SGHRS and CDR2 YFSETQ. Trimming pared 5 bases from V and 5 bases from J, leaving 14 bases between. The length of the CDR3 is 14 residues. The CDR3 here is CASSKLGTDNEQFF. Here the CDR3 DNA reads TGCGCCAGCAGTAAACTAGGAACGGACAATGAGCAGTTCTTC.

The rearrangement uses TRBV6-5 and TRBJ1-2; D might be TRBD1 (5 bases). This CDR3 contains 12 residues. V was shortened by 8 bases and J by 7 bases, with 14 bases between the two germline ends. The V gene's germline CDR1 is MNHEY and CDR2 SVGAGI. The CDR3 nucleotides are TGTGCCAGCTCGGACACTCCGAGTGGCTACACCTTC. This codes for CASSDTPSGYTF.

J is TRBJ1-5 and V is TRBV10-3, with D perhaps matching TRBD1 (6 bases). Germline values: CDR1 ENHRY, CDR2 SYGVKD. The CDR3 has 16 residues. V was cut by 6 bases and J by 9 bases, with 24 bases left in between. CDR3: CAIRNNRDSMVSPQHF. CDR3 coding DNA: TGTGCCATCAGAAATAACAGGGATTCAATGGTGTCGCCCCAGCATTTT.

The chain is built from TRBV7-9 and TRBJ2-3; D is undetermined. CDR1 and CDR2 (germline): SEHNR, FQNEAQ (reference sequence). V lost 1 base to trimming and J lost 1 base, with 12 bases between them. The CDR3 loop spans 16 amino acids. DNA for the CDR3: TGTGCCAGCAGCTTAGAGACGCCCTCGGGCACAGATACGCAGTATTTT. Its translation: CASSLETPSGTDTQYF.

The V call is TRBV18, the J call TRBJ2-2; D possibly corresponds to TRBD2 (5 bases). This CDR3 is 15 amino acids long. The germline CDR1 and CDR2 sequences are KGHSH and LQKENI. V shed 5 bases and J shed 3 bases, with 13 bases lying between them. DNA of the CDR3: TGTGCCAGCTCATGGGCCCAGGACTACACCGGGGAGCTGTTTTTT. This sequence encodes CASSWAQDYTGELFF.

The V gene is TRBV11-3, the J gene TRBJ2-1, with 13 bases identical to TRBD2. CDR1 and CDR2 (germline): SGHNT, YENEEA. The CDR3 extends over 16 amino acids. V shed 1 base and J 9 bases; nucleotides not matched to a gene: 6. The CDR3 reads CASSLAGLAGVGEQFF. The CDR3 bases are TGTGCCAGCAGCTTAGCCGGACTAGCGGGGGTCGGTGAGCAGTTCTTC.